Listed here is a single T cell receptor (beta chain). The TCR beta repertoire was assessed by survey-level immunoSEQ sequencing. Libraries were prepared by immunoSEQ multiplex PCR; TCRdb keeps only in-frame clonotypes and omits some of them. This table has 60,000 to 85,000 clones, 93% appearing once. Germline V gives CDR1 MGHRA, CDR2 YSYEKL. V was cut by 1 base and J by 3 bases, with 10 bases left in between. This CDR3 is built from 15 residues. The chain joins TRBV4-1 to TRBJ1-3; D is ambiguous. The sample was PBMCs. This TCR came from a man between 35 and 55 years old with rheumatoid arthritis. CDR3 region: CASSQGFGIGNTIYF. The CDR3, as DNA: TGCGCCAGCAGCCAAGGTTTCGGCATTGGAAACACCATATATTTT.